By share, the clone carrying this T cell receptor (beta chain) ranks as medium-sized. Seattle-derived patients entered the study during active infection and were followed longitudinally. The entry originates in a study of blood T cell repertoires in COVID-19. Whole-study context: Samples taken during acute and convalescent COVID-19 were collected in the United States, Italy and Spain. T cells, B-cell-depleted T cells, or PBMCs supplied cDNA or gDNA.

Authors' data handling: Estimates of nucleated cell counts were drawn from the amplification of reference gene primers. TCRdb keeps only in-frame clones here, not all; method: immunoSEQ multiplex PCR. The V and J calls and clone size come from that table; D and trimming were worked out from the DNA. Here the sample spans under 45,000 clones, approximately 87% being singletons. CDR1 SGHTA and CDR2 FQGTGA come from the germline V gene. This CDR3 spans 14 amino acids. The sequence was obtained from a middle-aged man with COVID-19, enrolled during active disease. The rearrangement uses TRBV7-3 and TRBJ2-3; TRBD2 is a possible D gene (6 bases). Sequencing input: peripheral blood. CDR3 coding DNA: TGTGCTACCCCGGGACTTCCAGGGAGCCATACGCAGTATTTT. It codes for CATPGLPGSHTQYF.